This paragraph reports one T cell receptor (beta chain). Its antigen is unknown. CDR3 size: 14 residues. 5'RACE template switching added a universal primer site and UMIs to TCR cDNA. TCRdb re-derived calls from the 5' RACE reads in MiXCR, one entry per CDR3 protein. The repertoire holds about 430,000 distinct CDR3 sequences, with around 20% as singletons. The record originates from a study of T cells after yellow fever vaccination. Study at large: Preparation of the low-cell-number fractions used SMART-Seq v4 Ultra Low Input. Whole-study results and caveats: A large majority of primary-vaccination clones showed up again after the booster (96% CD4, around 88% CD8). The study found a weaker secondary response that peaked faster, day 5 versus 15.

This sequence was found in a man aged 18-30 years who received the YFV17D yellow fever vaccine. Source: PBMCs, taken before the yellow fever booster vaccination. The J gene is TRBJ2-3, the V gene TRBV21-1; the table's D call of TRBD1 was not tested on the DNA. TRBV21-1 is described as a pseudogene. The CDR3 sequence is CASSKTGSPDTQYF. The DNA of the CDR3 is TGTGCCAGCAGCAAAACAGGGTCCCCAGATACGCAGTATTTT.